This TCR beta chain derives from a study of T cell responses to AZD1222 COVID-19 vaccine. The protocol was immunoSEQ multiplex PCR, while the TCRdb copy is restricted to in-frame clones and leaves out a portion. Of some 150,000 clones listed, 87% are singletons. There are 14 residues in the CDR3. Germline V CDR1 and CDR2: SGHTA, FQGNSA. As concerns this clone: A much larger clone lies a single base off, so this may be a read error.

This clonotype originated in an adult who received the AZD1222 COVID-19 vaccine. The chain has TRBV7-2 and TRBJ2-5; D tentatively fits TRBD1 or TRBD2 (5 bases each). The sample consisted of peripheral blood, taken 28 days after the second AZD1222 dose. CDR3 residues: CASSLSPGSETQHF. CDR3 DNA sequence: TGTGCCAGCAGCTTATCTCCAGGGAGCGAGACCCAGCACTTC.